This T cell receptor beta chain was sequenced for a study of blood T cell repertoires in COVID-19. Study context: Acute-phase and convalescent COVID-19 samples originated in the United States, Italy and Spain. Sources were T cells, B-cell-depleted T cells, or PBMCs; the material itself was cDNA or gDNA.

As originally analysed: Researchers report that nucleated cell counts were estimated from reference gene primer amplification. The table came from immunoSEQ multiplex PCR; TCRdb's copy has only in-frame clones and leaves some out. The V and J calls and clone size come from that table; D and trimming were worked out from the DNA. Among roughly 230,000 clones, 65% to 85% were seen once, and the ten largest hold 4.4%. The sequence came from a man aged 50 to 59 with active or convalescent COVID-19. Sequencing was done on a sample of peripheral blood.

CDR3 protein: CASSSDRGNSPLHF. Here the CDR3 DNA reads TGCGCCAGCAGCTCAGACAGGGGTAATTCACCCCTCCACTTT. V and J are TRBV5-1 and TRBJ1-6; 8 positions agree with TRBD1. Losses at the gene ends were 3 bases for V and 6 bases for J; bases not matched to a gene: 2. From germline, CDR1 is SGHRS and CDR2 YFSETQ. This CDR3 has 14 residues.